The 25 T cell receptor beta chains presented below share a single source sample, sequenced in a study of identical twins. TCRdb recomputed calls from the 5' RACE reads with MiXCR, one row per CDR3 protein. The sample contains nearly 650,000 distinct CDR3 sequences, roughly 7.1% of which appear only once. These data were also filed under a second study, of yellow fever vaccine responses in identical twins.

Sequences were obtained from PBMCs. The origin of the receptors is a woman under 30 in good health.

J is TRBJ2-2 and V is TRBV20-1; 11 bases align to TRBD2. This CDR3 contains 17 residues. CDR1 DFQATT and CDR2 SNEGSKA come from the germline V gene (reference sequence). V dropped 1 base and J dropped 2; count of bases not matched to a gene: 6. Here the CDR3 reads CSARAGTSGANTGELFF. The CDR3 DNA reads as TGCAGTGCTAGAGCCGGGACTAGCGGAGCCAACACCGGGGAGCTGTTTTTT.

In this sample, this clonotype turned up many times. The V call is TRBV24-1, the J call TRBJ2-2; a possible D gene is TRBD2 (6 bases). The CDR3 sequence is 15 residues long. V lost 5 bases and J lost 7, with 16 bases in between. The germline V gene encodes CDR1 KGHDR and CDR2 SFDVKD. This chain's CDR3 is CATSVRSGRGGELFF. DNA of the CDR3: TGTGCCACCAGTGTACGTAGCGGCCGTGGCGGGGAGCTGTTTTTT.

The gene calls are TRBV24-1 and TRBJ2-3; D not certain. CDR1 is KGHDR, CDR2 SFDVKD, per germline. The CDR3 totals 13 residues. The germline V and J ends were trimmed by 4 bases and 8 bases, with 12 bases remaining between them. The CDR3 spells CATSEVWLGTQYF. The CDR3 DNA sequence: TGTGCCACCAGTGAAGTCTGGCTAGGTACGCAGTATTTT.

This clonotype has at least ten counts. The rearrangement joins TRBV29-1 to TRBJ2-3; 12 nucleotides agree with TRBD2. CDR1 and CDR2 from the germline V gene are SQVTM and ANQGSEA. The CDR3 has 17 amino acids. With V trimmed by 6 bases and J by 4 bases, 14 bases remained unmatched. The CDR3 sequence is CSVEALAGGPIPDTQYF. The DNA for the CDR3 is TGCAGCGTCGAGGCGCTAGCGGGGGGGCCTATCCCAGATACGCAGTATTTT.

This chain joins TRBV10-1 and TRBJ2-3; 7 bases are shared with TRBD1. CDR1 is WNHNN and CDR2 is SYGVQD in the germline V gene (reference sequence). The length of the CDR3 is 14 residues. With 1 base clipped from V and 5 bases from J, the junction kept 3 bases outside the gene matches. This CDR3 is CASSEWQGVDTQYF. CDR3 DNA: TGCGCCAGCAGTGAGTGGCAGGGGGTAGATACGCAGTATTTT.

This clonotype was picked up many times. With a much larger clone just one base away, this may be a read error. This chain links TRBV27 with TRBJ2-7; unclear D gene. Trimming removed 0 bases from V and 5 bases from J, with 2 bases in between. Germline-derived CDR1 and CDR2 are MNHEY and SMNVEV (reference sequence). This CDR3 contains 11 residues. The CDR3 region is CASSLSHEQYF. CDR3 sequence (DNA): TGTGCCAGCAGTTTATCCCACGAGCAGTACTTC.

This clonotype showed up just a few times. V gene TRBV12-3 or TRBV12-4 combines with J gene TRBJ1-3; D is ambiguous. V was clipped by 7 bases and J by 0 bases, with 4 bases between them. CDR3 length: 12 amino acids. CDR3 nucleotides: TGTGCCAGCACGGCCTCTGGAAACACCATATATTTT. Translation: CASTASGNTIYF.

This clonotype has more than one count but fewer than ten. This chain uses TRBV10-3 with TRBJ1-5; no reliable D call. V lost 6 bases and J lost 1, with 10 bases in between. Germline V CDR1 and CDR2: ENHRY, SYGVKD. The CDR3 sequence is 14 residues long. DNA for the CDR3: TGTGCCATCAGCGCCGACGGGAGCAATCAGCCCCAGCATTTT. Its translation is CAISADGSNQPQHF.

This chain connects TRBV12-3 or TRBV12-4 to TRBJ2-7; 7 nucleotides match TRBD1. V lost 5 bases, J lost 5 bases, and 9 bases stayed unmatched. This CDR3 is built from 14 residues. The CDR3 DNA reads TGTGCCAGCAGTGCCCACAGGGGAGAGAACGAGCAGTACGTC. Amino acid sequence: CASSAHRGENEQYV.

This clonotype occurred a few times. Mismatch with germline at one junction end may stem from a read error. The chain employs TRBV12-3 or TRBV12-4 and TRBJ2-5, with 7 bases fitting TRBD2. This CDR3 has 13 amino acids. The DNA of the CDR3 is TGTGCCAGCAGTGTAGCGGGCCAAGAGACCCAGTACTTC. Its protein product is CASSVAGQETQYF.

The chain is built from TRBV12-3 or TRBV12-4 and TRBJ2-1, with 9 bases matching TRBD2. V was clipped by 5 bases and J by 7 bases; unmatched bases: 9. The CDR3 is made up of 15 amino acids. CDR3: CASSPPASGVNEQFF. The CDR3 coding sequence is TGTGCCAGCAGTCCCCCAGCTAGCGGGGTAAATGAGCAGTTCTTC.

This clonotype was detected a few times. The chain couples TRBV10-3 to TRBJ1-6; 10 bases match TRBD1. This CDR3 has 15 residues. Per germline, CDR1 ENHRY and CDR2 SYGVKD. J gave up 5 bases and V 4 bases, and 2 bases lay outside the gene matches. The CDR3 loop is CAISGTGGDNSPLHF. The CDR3 bases are TGTGCCATCAGTGGGACAGGGGGTGATAATTCACCCCTCCACTTT.

This clonotype came up a few times. The chain uses TRBV9 and TRBJ2-1, with 8 bases aligning to TRBD2. CDR1 is SGDLS and CDR2 is YYNGEE in the germline V gene. The CDR3 is 13 amino acids. V lost 9 bases to trimming and J lost 6 bases; unmatched junction nucleotides: 8. The CDR3 reads CATGGSGGNEQFF. The CDR3 nucleotides read TGTGCCACGGGGGGGAGCGGGGGCAATGAGCAGTTCTTC.

This clonotype has ten or more counts. CDR3 protein: CASSLGQSSSYNEQFF. The CDR3, as DNA: TGTGCCAGCAGCTTGGGACAGTCTAGCTCCTACAATGAGCAGTTCTTC. This chain uses TRBV7-9 with TRBJ2-1, with TRBD1 matching over 7 bases. CDR1 SEHNR and CDR2 FQNEAQ come from the germline V gene (reference sequence). The CDR3 covers 16 residues. Germline trimming cut 3 bases from V and 0 bases from J; bases unmatched to any gene: 5.

The sample holds many counts of this clonotype. The rearrangement uses TRBV14 and TRBJ2-7, with D unresolved. Trimming left V 2 bases short and J 6 bases short, with 8 bases between. CDR3 length equals 12 residues. Per germline, CDR1 SGHDN and CDR2 FVKESK. As DNA, the CDR3 is TGTGCCAGCAGCCAAACCTCAATCGAGCAGTACTTC. Its translation: CASSQTSIEQYF.

J is TRBJ2-3 and V is TRBV11-3; perhaps TRBD1 as D (5 bases). The CDR3 spans 15 residues. V lost 9 bases and J lost 1, with 17 bases in between. Germline lookup yields CDR1 SGHNT and CDR2 YENEEA. The CDR3 loop reads CASSGRADGTDTQYF. The CDR3 coding sequence is TGTGCCAGTTCGGGCAGGGCGGATGGCACAGATACGCAGTATTTT.

Only a few counts were recorded for this clonotype. The J gene is TRBJ2-6, the V gene TRBV5-1, with D possibly matching TRBD2 (5 bases). Germline V CDR1 and CDR2: SGHRS, YFSETQ. With 1 base removed from V and 1 base from J, the gap between germline ends came to 15 bases. The length of the CDR3 is 18 residues. The CDR3 DNA sequence: TGCGCCAGCAGCTTGCGCGGCTCCGGGGAATCTGGGGCCAACGTCCTGACTTTC. The encoded protein is CASSLRGSGESGANVLTF.

This clonotype was seen more than once but under ten times. CDR3 loop: CSAYRAGELFF. The CDR3, as DNA: TGCAGTGCTTATCGGGCCGGGGAGCTGTTTTTT. The chain recombines TRBV20-1 with TRBJ2-2; no definite D call. V was trimmed by 5 bases and J by 6 bases, leaving 7 bases between them. The CDR3 consists of 11 residues. The germline CDR1 and CDR2 sequences are DFQATT and SNEGSKA (reference sequence).

The chain combines TRBV12-3 or TRBV12-4 with TRBJ1-6; D is undetermined. Trimming took 5 bases from V and 10 from J, leaving 9 bases between them. This CDR3 has 12 residues. In DNA, the CDR3 is TGTGCCAGCAGTGCAAATGGGTCACCCCTCCACTTT. This sequence encodes CASSANGSPLHF.

There are a few counts of this clonotype. V and J are TRBV2 and TRBJ1-1; tentative D call: TRBD1 (5 bases). There are 10 residues in the CDR3. Trimming took off 9 bases at V and 6 bases at J, with 8 bases between the two ends. Germline V CDR1 and CDR2: SNHLY, FYNNEI. The CDR3 sequence: CASGDSEAFF. The CDR3 nucleotides are TGTGCCAGTGGGGACTCTGAAGCTTTCTTT. Using reference TRBV2 and TRBJ1-1 for the parts outside the CDR3, the full variable domain is EPEVTQTPSHQVTQMGQEVILRCVPISNHLYFYWYRQILGQKVEFLVSFYNNEISEKSEIFDDQFSVERPDGSNFTLKIRSTKLEDSAMYFCASGDSEAFFGQGTRLTVV.

There are many counts of this clonotype. The rearrangement links TRBV5-1 to TRBJ2-7, with 8 bases aligning to TRBD2. V dropped 0 bases and J dropped 0; count of bases not matched to a gene: 2. Germline loops: CDR1 SGHRS, CDR2 YFSETQ. There are 15 residues in the CDR3. The CDR3 is CASSLDGLASYEQYF. The CDR3 DNA sequence: TGCGCCAGCAGCTTGGACGGACTAGCCTCCTACGAGCAGTACTTC.

This clonotype has only a few counts. This chain uses TRBV24-1 with TRBJ1-5; 7 bases align to TRBD1. The CDR3 runs to 16 residues. V lost 4 bases to trimming and J lost 2 bases; unmatched junction nucleotides: 7. Germline CDR1 and CDR2: KGHDR and SFDVKD. CDR3 in amino acids: CATSDSQGLRNQPQHF. In DNA, the CDR3 is TGTGCCACCAGTGACTCACAGGGGTTACGCAATCAGCCCCAGCATTTT.

This clonotype was detected only a few times. The chain combines TRBV10-3 with TRBJ2-2; 9 bases agree with TRBD1. The germline V gene encodes CDR1 ENHRY and CDR2 SYGVKD. The CDR3 is 16 amino acids. Germline trimming cut 7 bases from V and 2 bases from J; bases unmatched to any gene: 8. This chain's CDR3 is CAITGGTGYNTGELFF. The CDR3 DNA sequence: TGTGCCATCACCGGAGGGACAGGGTATAACACCGGGGAGCTGTTTTTT.

The CDR3 protein is CASLPDRLNTEAFF. CDR3 bases: TGTGCCAGCCTACCGGACAGGCTGAACACTGAAGCTTTCTTT. V gene TRBV11-1 combines with J gene TRBJ1-1; 7 bases fit TRBD1. There are 14 residues in the CDR3. Germline CDR1 SGHAT, CDR2 FQDESV (reference sequence). Germline trimming cut 8 bases from V and 0 bases from J; bases unmatched to any gene: 6.

Only a few counts were recorded for this clonotype. This rearrangement joins TRBV10-1 to TRBJ2-2; either TRBD1 or TRBD2 may supply D (5 bases each). Germline V gene data show CDR1 as WNHNN and CDR2 as SYGVQD (reference sequence). This CDR3 has 14 residues. V lost 8 bases and J 4 bases, leaving 14 bases between the germline ends. The CDR3 sequence is CASRPTRGTGELFF. CDR3 bases: TGCGCCAGCCGCCCGACGAGGGGCACCGGGGAGCTGTTTTTT.